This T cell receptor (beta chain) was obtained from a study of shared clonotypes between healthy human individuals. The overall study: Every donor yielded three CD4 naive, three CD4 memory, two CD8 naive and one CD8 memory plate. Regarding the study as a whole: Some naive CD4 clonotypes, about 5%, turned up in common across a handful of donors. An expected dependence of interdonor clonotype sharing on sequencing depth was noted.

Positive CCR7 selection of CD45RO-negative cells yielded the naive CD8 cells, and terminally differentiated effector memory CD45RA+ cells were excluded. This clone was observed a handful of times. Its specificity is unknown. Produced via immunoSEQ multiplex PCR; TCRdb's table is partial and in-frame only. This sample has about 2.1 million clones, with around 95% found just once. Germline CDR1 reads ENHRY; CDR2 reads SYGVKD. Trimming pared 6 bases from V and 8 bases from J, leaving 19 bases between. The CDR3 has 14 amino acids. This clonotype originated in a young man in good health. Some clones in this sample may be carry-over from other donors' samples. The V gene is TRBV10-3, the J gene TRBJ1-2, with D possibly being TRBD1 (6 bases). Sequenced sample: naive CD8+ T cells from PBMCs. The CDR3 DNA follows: TGTGCCATCAGCATTGAAGGCAGCCAGGGGGGCTACACCTTC. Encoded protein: CAISIEGSQGGYTF.